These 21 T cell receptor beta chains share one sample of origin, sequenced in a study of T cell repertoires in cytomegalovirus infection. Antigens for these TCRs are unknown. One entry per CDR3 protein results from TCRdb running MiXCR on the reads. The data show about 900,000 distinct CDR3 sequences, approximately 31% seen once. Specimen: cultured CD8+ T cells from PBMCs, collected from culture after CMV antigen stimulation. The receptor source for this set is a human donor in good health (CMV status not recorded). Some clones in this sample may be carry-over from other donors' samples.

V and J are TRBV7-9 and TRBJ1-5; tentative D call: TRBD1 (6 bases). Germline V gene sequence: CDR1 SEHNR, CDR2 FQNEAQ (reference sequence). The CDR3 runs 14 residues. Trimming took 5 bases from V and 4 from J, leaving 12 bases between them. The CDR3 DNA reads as TGTGCCAGCAGCGCCAGCACAGGGAATCAGCCCCAGCATTTT. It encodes CASSASTGNQPQHF.

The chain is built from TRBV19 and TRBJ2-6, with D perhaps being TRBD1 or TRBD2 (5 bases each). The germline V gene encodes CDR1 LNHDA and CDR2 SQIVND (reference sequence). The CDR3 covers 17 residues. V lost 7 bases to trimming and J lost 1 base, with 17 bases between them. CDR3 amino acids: CASTRWGSASGANVLTF. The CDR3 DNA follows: TGTGCCAGTACCCGATGGGGGTCCGCTTCTGGGGCCAACGTCCTGACTTTC.

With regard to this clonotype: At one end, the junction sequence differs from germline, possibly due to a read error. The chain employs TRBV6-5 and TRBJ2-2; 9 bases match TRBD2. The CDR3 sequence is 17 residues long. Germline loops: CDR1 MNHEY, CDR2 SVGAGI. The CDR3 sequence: CVSSYYKRGENTGELFF. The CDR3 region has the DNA TGTGTCAGCAGTTACTATAAGCGGGGGGAAAACACCGGGGAGCTGTTTTTT.

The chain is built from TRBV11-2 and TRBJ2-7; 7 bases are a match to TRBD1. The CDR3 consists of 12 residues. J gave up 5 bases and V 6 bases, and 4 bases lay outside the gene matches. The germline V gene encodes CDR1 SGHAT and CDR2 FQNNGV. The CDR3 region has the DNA TGTGCCAGCAGTCGACAGGGAGACGAGCAGTACGTC. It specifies CASSRQGDEQYV.

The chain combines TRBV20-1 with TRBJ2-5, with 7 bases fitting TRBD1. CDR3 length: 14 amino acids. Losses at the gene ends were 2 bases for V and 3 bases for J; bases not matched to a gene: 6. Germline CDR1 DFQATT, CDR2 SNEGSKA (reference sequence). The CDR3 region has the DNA TGCAGTGCTAGATACGTGGGACAGAAAGAGACCCAGTACTTC. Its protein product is CSARYVGQKETQYF.

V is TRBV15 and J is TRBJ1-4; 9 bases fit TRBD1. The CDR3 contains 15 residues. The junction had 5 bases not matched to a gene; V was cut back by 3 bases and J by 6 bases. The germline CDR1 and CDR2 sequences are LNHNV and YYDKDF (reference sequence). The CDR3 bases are TGTGCCACCAGCAGGTACAGGGGGCTTGATGAAAAACTGTTTTTT. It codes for CATSRYRGLDEKLFF. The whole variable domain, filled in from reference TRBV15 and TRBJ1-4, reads DAMVIQNPRYQVTQFGKPVTLSCSQTLNHNVMYWYQQKSSQAPKLLFHYYDKDFNNEADTPDNFQSRRPNTSFCFLDIRSPGLGDTAMYLCATSRYRGLDEKLFFGSGTQLSVL.

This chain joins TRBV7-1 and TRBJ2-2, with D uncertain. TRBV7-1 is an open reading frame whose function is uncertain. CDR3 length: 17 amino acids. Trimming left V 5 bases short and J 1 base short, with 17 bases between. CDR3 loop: CASSQGSPARNTGELFF. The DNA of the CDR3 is TGTGCCAGCAGCCAAGGCTCTCCGGCCAGGAACACCGGGGAGCTGTTTTTT.

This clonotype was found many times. The chain's CDR3 is CASSLTSMSTDTQYF. In nucleotides, the CDR3 is TGTGCCAGCAGCCTGACTTCAATGAGCACAGATACGCAGTATTTT. The genes are TRBV7-2 and TRBJ2-3; D remains unclear. Trimming cost V 5 bases and J 0 bases, with 12 bases left between them. This CDR3 is built from 15 residues. Germline loops: CDR1 SGHTA, CDR2 FQGNSA. The entire variable domain, with the rest obtained from reference TRBV7-2 and TRBJ2-3, is as follows: GAGVSQSPSNKVTEKGKDVELRCDPISGHTALYWYRQSLGQGLEFLIYFQGNSAPDKSGLPSDRFSAERTGGSVSTLTIQRTQQEDSAVYLCASSLTSMSTDTQYFGPGTRLTVL.

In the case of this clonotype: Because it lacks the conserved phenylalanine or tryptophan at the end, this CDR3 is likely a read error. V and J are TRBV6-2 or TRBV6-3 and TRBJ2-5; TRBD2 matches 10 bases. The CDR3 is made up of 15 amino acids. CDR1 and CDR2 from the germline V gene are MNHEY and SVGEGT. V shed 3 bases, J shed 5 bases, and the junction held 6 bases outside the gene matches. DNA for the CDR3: TGTGCCAGCAGTTATCTAGCGGGGGCTCGGGAGACCCAGTACATC. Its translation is CASSYLAGARETQYI.

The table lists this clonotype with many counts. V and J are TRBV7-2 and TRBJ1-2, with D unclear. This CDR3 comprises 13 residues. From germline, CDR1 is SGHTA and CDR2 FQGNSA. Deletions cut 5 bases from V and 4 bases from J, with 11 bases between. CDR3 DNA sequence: TGTGCCAGCAGCGGTAACACTCCCTATGGCTACACCTTC. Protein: CASSGNTPYGYTF. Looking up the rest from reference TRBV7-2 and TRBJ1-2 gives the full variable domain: GAGVSQSPSNKVTEKGKDVELRCDPISGHTALYWYRQSLGQGLEFLIYFQGNSAPDKSGLPSDRFSAERTGGSVSTLTIQRTQQEDSAVYLCASSGNTPYGYTFGSGTRLTVV.

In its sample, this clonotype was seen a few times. The chain's CDR3 is CASSLEGEYGHGTEAFF. The CDR3 bases are TGTGCCAGCAGCTTAGAAGGCGAGTACGGGCACGGCACTGAAGCTTTCTTT. This chain connects TRBV7-2 to TRBJ1-1; D ambiguous. This CDR3 region has 17 residues. V dropped 1 base and J dropped 4 bases, with 19 bases sitting between them. CDR1 is SGHTA and CDR2 is FQGNSA in the germline V gene.

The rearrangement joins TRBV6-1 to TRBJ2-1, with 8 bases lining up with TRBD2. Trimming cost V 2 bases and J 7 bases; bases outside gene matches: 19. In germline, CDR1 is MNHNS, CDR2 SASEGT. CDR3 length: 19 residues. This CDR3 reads CASSESLLVRGGPYNEQFF. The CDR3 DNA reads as TGTGCCAGCAGTGAATCATTATTGGTCCGGGGGGGGCCGTATAATGAGCAGTTCTTC.

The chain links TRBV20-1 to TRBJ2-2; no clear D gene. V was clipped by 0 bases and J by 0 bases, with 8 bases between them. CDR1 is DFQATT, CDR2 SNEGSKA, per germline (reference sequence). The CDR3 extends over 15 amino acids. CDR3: CSARDPKTNTGELFF. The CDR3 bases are TGCAGTGCTAGAGACCCAAAAACGAACACCGGGGAGCTGTTTTTT.

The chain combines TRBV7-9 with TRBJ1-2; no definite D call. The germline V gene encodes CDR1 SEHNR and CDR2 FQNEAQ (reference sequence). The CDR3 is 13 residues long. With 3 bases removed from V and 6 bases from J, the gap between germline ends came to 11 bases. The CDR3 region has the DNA TGTGCCAGCAGCTTCCCCGTCGGGGATGGCTACACCTTC. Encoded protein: CASSFPVGDGYTF.

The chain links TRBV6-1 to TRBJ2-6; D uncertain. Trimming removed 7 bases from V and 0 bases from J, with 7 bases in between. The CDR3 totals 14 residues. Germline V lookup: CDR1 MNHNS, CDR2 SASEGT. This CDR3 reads CASMVYSGANVLTF. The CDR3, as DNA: TGTGCCAGCATGGTTTACTCTGGGGCCAACGTCCTGACTTTC.

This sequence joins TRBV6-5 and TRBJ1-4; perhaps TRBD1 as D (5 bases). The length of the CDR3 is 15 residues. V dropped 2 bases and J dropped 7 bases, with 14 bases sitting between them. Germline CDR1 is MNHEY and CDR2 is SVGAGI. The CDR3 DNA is TGTGCCAGCAGTTACATGACGCCAGGGTTTGAAAAACTGTTTTTT. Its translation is CASSYMTPGFEKLFF.

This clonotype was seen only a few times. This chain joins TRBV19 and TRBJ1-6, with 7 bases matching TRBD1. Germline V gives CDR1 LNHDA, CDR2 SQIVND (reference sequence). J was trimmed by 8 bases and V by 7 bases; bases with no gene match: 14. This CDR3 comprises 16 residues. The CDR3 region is CASTFRGRGYDSPLHF. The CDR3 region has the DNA TGTGCCAGTACCTTCCGAGGCAGGGGGTACGATTCACCCCTCCACTTT. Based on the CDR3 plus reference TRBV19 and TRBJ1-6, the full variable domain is DGGITQSPKYLFRKEGQNVTLSCEQNLNHDAMYWYRQDPGQGLRLIYYSQIVNDFQKGDIAEGYSVSREKKESFPLTVTSAQKNPTAFYLCASTFRGRGYDSPLHFGNGTRLTVT.

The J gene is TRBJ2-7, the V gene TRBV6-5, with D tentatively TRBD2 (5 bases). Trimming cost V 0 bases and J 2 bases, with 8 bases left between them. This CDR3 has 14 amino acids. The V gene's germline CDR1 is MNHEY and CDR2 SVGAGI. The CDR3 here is CASSYSRVAYEQYF. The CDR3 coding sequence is TGTGCCAGCAGTTACTCGAGGGTCGCCTACGAGCAGTACTTC.

Written as DNA, the CDR3 is TGCAGTGCTAGAGAGGGGCCGACAGGATCCCGCACAGATACGCAGTATTTT. Translation gives CSAREGPTGSRTDTQYF. This chain joins TRBV20-1 and TRBJ2-3, with D possibly being TRBD1 (6 bases). The CDR3 has 17 residues. Germline loops: CDR1 DFQATT, CDR2 SNEGSKA (reference sequence). V lost 0 bases, J lost 1 base, and 17 bases lay in between.

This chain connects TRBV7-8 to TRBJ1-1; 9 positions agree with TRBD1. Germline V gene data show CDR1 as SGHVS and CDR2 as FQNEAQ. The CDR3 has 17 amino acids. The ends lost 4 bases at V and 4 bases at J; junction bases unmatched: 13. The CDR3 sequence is CASSWGQGYPKVTEAFF. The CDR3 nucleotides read TGTGCCAGCAGCTGGGGACAGGGATATCCTAAAGTCACTGAAGCTTTCTTT.

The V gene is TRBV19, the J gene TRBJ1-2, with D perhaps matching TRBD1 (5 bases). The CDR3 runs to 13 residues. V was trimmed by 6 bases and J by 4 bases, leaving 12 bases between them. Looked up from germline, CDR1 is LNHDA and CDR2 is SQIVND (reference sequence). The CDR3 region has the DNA TGTGCCAGTAGGCCTGGGGGTAGCTATGGCTACACCTTC. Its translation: CASRPGGSYGYTF.